This TCR beta chain was observed in a study of shared clonotypes between healthy human individuals (dated by TCRdb to about 2020). Regarding the research as a whole: The cohort included three men and a couple of women between 18 and 49 years of age. For each donor, three plates each were used for CD4 naive and CD4 memory, two plates were used for CD8 naive, and one plate was used for CD8 memory. The study deeply sequenced blood TCR repertoires of five healthy adults to estimate repertoire size and the extent of clonotype sharing between individuals. To increase sequencing depth and limit assay-specific biases, different laboratories used diverse techniques to prepare libraries and sequence TCR repertoires. Each donor's leukapheresis produced roughly between roughly 0.9 and 8.9 billion PBMCs. Overall results and qualifications from the work: Incomplete sequencing was indicated by rarefaction of sorted-subset datasets, despite the large sequencing depth. Because the study included only a small number of donors, the genetic and exposure-history diversity represented was limited. Clonotypes shared by all four sorted-subset donors showed higher generation probabilities than non-shared clonotypes. Pairwise subsampling led to the expectation that sequencing depth would affect the degree of clonotype sharing among donors. Across a few donors, approximately 4.6% of naive CD4, roughly 3.5% of naive CD8, under 2.5% of memory CD4, and about 0.4% of memory CD8 clonotypes were shared. Sampling was restricted to blood, and TCR repertoires in tissue are likely to differ from TCR repertoires in blood. Naive subsets generally had larger estimated clonotype richness than memory subsets.

Trimming removed 1 base from V and 0 bases from J; the gene matches leave 14 bases unexplained. The germline V gene (reference sequence) provides CDR1 MNHEY and CDR2 SMNVEV. The CDR3 holds 20 amino acids from the cysteine to the phenylalanine. Here the CDR3 DNA is all that survives: 60 bases in frame from base 1. Healthy HIV-negative adults with no recently reported acute infections or vaccinations were included as donors. Every donor was a Caucasian adult living in Nashville, Tennessee, USA. The CD8 memory samples were a combination of magnetically selected CD45RO+ cells and CCR7-negative CD45RA+ effector memory (TemRA) cells. After blood collection by leukapheresis, PBMCs were isolated using Ficoll-Histopaque density gradient centrifugation and then cryopreserved in the vapor phase of liquid nitrogen. Purity and quantity of every magnetically sorted T cell population were checked by analytical flow cytometry. Each sorted fraction had its genomic DNA isolated and then quantified by UV absorbance on a Nanodrop 2000c.

Using the deep immunoSEQ assay, multiplex PCR amplified TCR CDR3 regions from genomic DNA. Genomic DNA extracted from each cell subset was distributed evenly over all wells of several immunoSEQ 96-well plates, and each plate served as one replicate. For sorted subsets, approximately 190 ng genomic DNA, equal to about 30,000 T cell genomes, was loaded into each replicate PCR. Purified libraries were measured with a Qubit 3.0 fluorometer, size-checked on a Bioanalyzer 2100, and measured again with the KAPA Library Quantification kit. Every immunoSEQ 96-well plate was sequenced on a separate single-read 150-cycle Illumina NextSeq 550 flow cell. The authors' analysis ran thus. Because the immunoSEQ output held only junctional sequences and lacked quality scores, the filtering could not match the filtering applied to full-length reads. Sequences were annotated with PyIR, a Python wrapper for IgBLAST v1.9, using IMGT germline references to assign V/J genes and CDR3. Reads with weak V/J assignments (E-value above 1e-6), missing CDR3, stop codons, out-of-frame junctions, or ambiguous translated residues were removed. A V3J clonotype was defined by an identical inferred V gene, J gene, and CDR3 amino acid sequence. The percentage overlap between two repertoires was calculated by dividing the number of shared unique clonotypes by the size of the smaller repertoire. Three approaches were used to assess repertoire richness: RTK rarefaction, the Chao1 estimator, and Recon v2.1 estimates of unobserved clonotypes. For all TCRbeta clonotypes obtained by the gDNA method from a few donors, generation probabilities were computed with OLGA. TCRdb limited this immuneACCESS table to in-frame rearrangements with V and J called. A share of clones is missing; checked studies link under half to unresolved V genes, and the rest is unexplained. V, J and clone size were drawn from that table, and D and trimming were deduced from the DNA. The sample table holds about 690,000 clones, of which 90% were seen once. The ten largest clones represent 30% to 40% of the sample.

About this clone itself: Its antigen is still unknown. No clone much larger than this one lies a single base away; base qualities are absent.

Recombination joined TRBV27 with TRBJ2-2; TRBD1 fits 7 bases in the junction. This clonotype originated in a man younger than 30 in good health. Some clones in this sample may be carry-over from other donors' samples. The sample taken for sequencing was memory CD8+ T cells from PBMCs. Explained via the paper, the cell subset or site label denotes: CD45RO+ cells pooled with CCR7-negative TemRA cells. The CDR3 protein sequence reads: CASSLLVRFLGQTNTGELFF. Here is the DNA: TGTGCCAGCAGTTTATTGGTACGGTTCCTGGGACAGACGAACACCGGGGAGCTGTTTTTT.